This is a list of T cell receptor beta chains from one sample in a study of lymphopenia after photon versus proton radiotherapy. Some clones are missing from TCRdb's copy, which holds only in-frame ones; the method was immunoSEQ multiplex PCR. The sample includes tens of thousands of clones, roughly 93% of them seen just once. The sequencing used peripheral blood, collected from a patient treated with photon-based radiotherapy. The receptor set was obtained from a woman aged 70-85 years with pancreatic cancer. Both conserved end residues are part of each CDR3. Fields, in order: CDR3 length, clone size, V gene, D gene, J gene, CDR3 DNA, CDR3 protein. A D gene is named only where the DNA matches it firmly. Size values are once, few and many counts, or a class for expanded clones, and some rows have none.

15	NA	TRBV7-2	TRBD1	TRBJ1-3	TGTGCCAGCAGCTGGGGGACAGGACATGGAAACACCATATATTTT	CASSWGTGHGNTIYF
12	NA	TRBV5-1	NA	TRBJ2-5	TGCGCCAGCAGGGGTCTTCAAGAGACCCAGTACTTC	CASRGLQETQYF
14	NA	TRBV7-2	NA	TRBJ2-7	TGTGCCAGCAGGTTAGGTTTAAGCTCCTACGAGCAGTACTTC	CASRLGLSSYEQYF
13	once	TRBV25-1	NA	TRBJ2-5	TGTGCCAGCAGTGTTGGGGTCCGAGAGACCCAGTACTTC	CASSVGVRETQYF
15	NA	TRBV25-1	TRBD1	TRBJ1-6	TGTGCCAGCAGTGAGACCGACAGGGGGCTTTCACCCCTCCACTTT	CASSETDRGLSPLHF
15	NA	TRBV10-3	NA	TRBJ2-2	TGTGCCACCTGTTTTGAAATTTCGAACACCGGGGAGCTGTTTTTT	CATCFEISNTGELFF
17	NA	TRBV5-4	NA	TRBJ2-7	TGTGCCAGCAGCCCGATGTTGTGGCTCCTCAATGGAGGGGAGCAGTACTTC	CASSPMLWLLNGGEQYF
15	once	TRBV4-3	TRBD2	TRBJ2-5	TGCGCCAGCAGCCAAGATATGTGGGGGGGGGAGACCCAGTACTTC	CASSQDMWGGETQYF
15	NA	TRBV28	TRBD1	TRBJ1-3	TGTGCCTCGAGGGACAGGGGGCTCTCTGGAAACACCATATATTTT	CASRDRGLSGNTIYF
13	NA	TRBV2	NA	TRBJ2-2	TGTGCCAGCAGTTCCTCCAACACCGGGGAGCTGTTTTTT	CASSSSNTGELFF
21	NA	TRBV27	TRBD2	TRBJ2-5	TGTGCCAGCAGTTCGGGACAGGGGGGGAGACTAGCGGGAGGGAGCGGCGAGACCCAGTACTTC	CASSSGQGGRLAGGSGETQYF
17	NA	TRBV28	TRBD2	TRBJ2-7	TGTGCCAGCAGTTTCCCACTAACTAGCGCAGGCTCCTACGAGCAGTACTTC	CASSFPLTSAGSYEQYF
14	NA	TRBV4-3	NA	TRBJ2-2	TGCGCCAGCAGCCAAGATTGGGGAGCCGGGGAGCTGTTTTTT	CASSQDWGAGELFF
16	NA	TRBV28	NA	TRBJ2-1	TGTGCCAGTCCTCCCAGCCCCAGGGACCCCTACAATGAGCAGTTCTTC	CASPPSPRDPYNEQFF
15	NA	TRBV6-6	TRBD1	TRBJ1-5	TGTGCCAGCAGCCTCGGACAGGGGCGGGTAGAGCCCCAGCATTTT	CASSLGQGRVEPQHF
14	NA	TRBV30	NA	TRBJ1-1	TGTGCCTGGAGTGTAGAGGGAGGGCGGACTGAAGCTTTCTTT	CAWSVEGGRTEAFF
16	NA	TRBV10-3	NA	TRBJ2-1	TGTGCCATCAGCGACTCAAACACGGGTACGTACAATGAGCAGTTCTTC	CAISDSNTGTYNEQFF
16	NA	TRBV5-1	NA	TRBJ1-1	TGCGCCAGCAGCTTGGCCGTAGGACAAACAATATCTGAAGCTTTCTTT	CASSLAVGQTISEAFF
12	NA	TRBV30	NA	TRBJ2-7	TGTGCCTGGAGTGCCGCCTACTTAGAGCAGTACTTC	CAWSAAYLEQYF
15	NA	TRBV27	NA	TRBJ2-3	TGTGCCAGCAGTTTTCTAGGGAATAATTTAGATACGCAGTATTTT	CASSFLGNNLDTQYF
13	NA	TRBV28	NA	TRBJ1-2	TGTGCCGGCAACCCGGGGGCCTCCTATGGCTACACCTTC	CAGNPGASYGYTF
13	NA	TRBV4-3	NA	TRBJ2-2	TGCGCCAGCAGCCAAGACCAATTTGGGGAGCTGTTTTTT	CASSQDQFGELFF
14	NA	TRBV19	NA	TRBJ1-1	TGTGCCAGTAGTATAGGAGATGCGAACACTGAAGCTTTCTTT	CASSIGDANTEAFF
15	NA	TRBV28	NA	TRBJ2-3	TGTGCCAGCAGTTTTAGAGGGAGAGGCACAGATACGCAGTATTTT	CASSFRGRGTDTQYF
11	NA	TRBV7-3	TRBD1	TRBJ2-4	TGTGCCAGCAGCAATGACAGGGTCCTCCACTTC	CASSNDRVLHF
11	few	TRBV28	NA	TRBJ2-7	TGTGCCAGCGGACCATCCTACGAGCAGTACTTC	CASGPSYEQYF
12	NA	TRBV6-4	NA	TRBJ2-5	TGTGCCAGCAGCCTAAGAGGGGAGACCCAGTACTTC	CASSLRGETQYF
15	NA	TRBV5-4	TRBD2	TRBJ2-5	TGTGCCAGCAGCGCGACCGGGACTACCAAAGAGACCCAGTACTTC	CASSATGTTKETQYF
13	NA	TRBV27	NA	TRBJ2-3	TGTGCCAGCAAACCCGTAGAAACAGATACGCAGTATTTT	CASKPVETDTQYF
17	NA	TRBV7-8	TRBD2	TRBJ2-3	TGTGCCAGCAGCTTAGGCGCTAGCGGCCCTAGCACAGATACGCAGTATTTT	CASSLGASGPSTDTQYF
14	once	TRBV2	NA	TRBJ2-7	TGTGCCAGCAGTTTTGGTTTGAGGGGCTACGAGCAGTACTTC	CASSFGLRGYEQYF
15	NA	TRBV4-2	NA	TRBJ2-1	TGTGCCAGCAGCCAAGATCGCGCTAGCTACAATGAGCAGTTCTTC	CASSQDRASYNEQFF
14	NA	TRBV7-9	NA	TRBJ2-7	TGTGCCAGCAGCCCCCAGGGGGGATCCTACGAGCAGTACTTC	CASSPQGGSYEQYF
15	once	TRBV19	TRBD1	TRBJ2-5	TGTGCCAGTAGTACGACCGGACAGGGGCAAGAGACCCAGTACTTC	CASSTTGQGQETQYF
15	NA	TRBV7-3	NA	TRBJ2-5	TGTGCCAGCAGCTTGACAGGTTTGGTGGGAGAGACCCAGTACTTC	CASSLTGLVGETQYF
12	NA	TRBV15	NA	TRBJ2-7	TGTGCCACCAGCAGAGAGGCGGGGGAGCAGTACTTC	CATSREAGEQYF
12	NA	TRBV29-1	NA	TRBJ2-1	TGCAGCCTCCGGGCTCAGCCTCATGAGCAGTTCTTC	CSLRAQPHEQFF
14	few	TRBV18	NA	TRBJ1-2	TGTGCCAGCTCACCACCCAATTTGGGTCGGGGCTACACCTTC	CASSPPNLGRGYTF
14	few	TRBV7-8	TRBD1	TRBJ2-5	TGTGCCAGCAGCTTAGGACAGGGTCCACAGACCCAGTACTTC	CASSLGQGPQTQYF
15	NA	TRBV30	NA	TRBJ2-1	TGTGCCTGGAGTGTTGGTCTAGGGCCCGAGAATGAGCAGTTCTTC	CAWSVGLGPENEQFF
15	NA	TRBV5-1	NA	TRBJ1-4	TGCGCCAGCAGCCTCCGCGGGGCAGATAATGAAAAACTGTTTTTT	CASSLRGADNEKLFF
15	NA	TRBV27	NA	TRBJ2-5	TGTGCCAGCAGTTTATGGGCTAGGCGCCAAGAGACCCAGTACTTC	CASSLWARRQETQYF
15	NA	TRBV5-4	NA	TRBJ2-3	TGTGCCAGCAGCCTGGAACGGGGGTTGTCGGATACGCAGTATTTT	CASSLERGLSDTQYF